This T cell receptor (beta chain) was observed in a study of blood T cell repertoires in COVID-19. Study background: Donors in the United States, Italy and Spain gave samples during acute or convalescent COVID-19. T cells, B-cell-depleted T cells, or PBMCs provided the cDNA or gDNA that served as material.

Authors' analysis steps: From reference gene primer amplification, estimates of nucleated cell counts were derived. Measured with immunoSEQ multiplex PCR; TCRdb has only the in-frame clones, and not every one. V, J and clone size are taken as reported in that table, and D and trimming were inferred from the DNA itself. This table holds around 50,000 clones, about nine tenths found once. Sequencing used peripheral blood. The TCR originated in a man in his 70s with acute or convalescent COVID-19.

This CDR3 is CATSTAHPGETQYF. The DNA of the CDR3 is TGTGCCACCAGCACGGCCCATCCGGGGGAGACCCAGTACTTC. The rearrangement uses TRBV15 and TRBJ2-5, with D possibly being TRBD2 (5 bases). Germline V gene data show CDR1 as LNHNV and CDR2 as YYDKDF (reference sequence). The ends were cut back, 4 bases at V and 5 bases at J, with 14 bases in the middle. This CDR3 has 14 amino acids.